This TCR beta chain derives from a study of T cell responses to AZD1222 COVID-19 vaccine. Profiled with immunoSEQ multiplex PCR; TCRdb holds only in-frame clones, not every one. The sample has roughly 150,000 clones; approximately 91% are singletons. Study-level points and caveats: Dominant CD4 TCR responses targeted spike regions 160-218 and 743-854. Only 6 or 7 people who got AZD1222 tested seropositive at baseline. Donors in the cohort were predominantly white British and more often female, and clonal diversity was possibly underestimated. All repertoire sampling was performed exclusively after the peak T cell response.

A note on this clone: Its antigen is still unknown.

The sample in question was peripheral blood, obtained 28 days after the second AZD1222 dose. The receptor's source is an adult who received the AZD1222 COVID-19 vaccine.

The CDR3 here is CSASTGGGSYGYTF. The CDR3 bases are TGCAGTGCTAGTACCGGGGGCGGAAGCTATGGCTACACCTTC. This chain links TRBV20-1 with TRBJ1-2; possibly TRBD1 for D (6 bases). CDR1 DFQATT and CDR2 SNEGSKA come from the germline V gene (reference sequence). The CDR3 consists of 14 residues. V was cut by 3 bases and J by 4 bases, with 15 bases left in between.